The clone carrying this T cell receptor beta chain occurred many times. As yet, its antigen is unknown. These data come from a study of naive and memory T cell subsets. The beta constant-region primer was an equimolar mix of two oligonucleotides covering TRBC1 and TRBC2. TCRdb processed the UMI-ligation and nested PCR reads anew with MiXCR; each CDR3 protein has one entry. The table has under 100,000 distinct CDR3 sequences, 6% to 7.5% seen once. Study-wide results and limits: From naive to CM, EM and EMRA, diversity decreased and Gini increased.

This TCR came from a human donor in good health. Sequences were obtained from central memory CD4+ T cells from blood.

CDR3 loop: CASSFTRGGNQPQHF. Here the CDR3 DNA reads TGTGCCAGCAGTTTTACCAGGGGGGGCAATCAGCCCCAGCATTTT. The chain links TRBV12-3 or TRBV12-4 to TRBJ1-5; 7 positions match TRBD1. This CDR3 contains 15 residues. J gave up 2 bases and V 3 bases, and 4 bases lay outside the gene matches.